These 19 T cell receptor beta chains share one sample of origin, sequenced in a study of response to subunit inactivated influenza vaccine. Using its own MiXCR run on the RT-PCR reads, TCRdb lists one record per CDR3 protein. The sample holds about 700,000 distinct CDR3 sequences, 12% to 15% seen once. The specimen comprised PBMCs from blood, sampled around 15 days before vaccination. The receptors here all came from a man aged 45 to 65 who received an inactivated influenza vaccine.

This clonotype was observed a handful of times. This chain joins TRBV6-2 or TRBV6-3 and TRBJ2-7, with 13 nucleotides matching TRBD2. V lost 10 bases to trimming and J lost 5 bases; unmatched junction nucleotides: 8. The germline gives CDR1 MNHEY, CDR2 SVGEGT. This CDR3 contains 14 residues. The CDR3 sequence is CATTRLAGGHEQYF. The CDR3 nucleotides are TGTGCCACAACCAGACTAGCGGGAGGCCACGAGCAGTACTTC.

The V call is TRBV20-1, the J call TRBJ2-3, with D hard to call. Trimming cost V 6 bases and J 0 bases, with 10 bases left between them. CDR3 length: 13 amino acids. In germline, CDR1 is DFQATT, CDR2 SNEGSKA (reference sequence). The CDR3 DNA reads TGCAGTGCGCCCCCGGGCAGCACAGATACGCAGTATTTT. Protein product: CSAPPGSTDTQYF.

This clonotype showed up just a few times. The J gene is TRBJ2-1, the V gene TRBV11-2; 11 bases are shared with TRBD2. CDR3 length equals 15 residues. Germline loops: CDR1 SGHAT, CDR2 FQNNGV. V lost 5 bases and J lost 8; bases outside the gene matches: 8. CDR3 protein: CASSPGLAEGYEQFF. In DNA, the CDR3 is TGTGCCAGCAGCCCGGGACTAGCGGAGGGGTATGAGCAGTTCTTC.

The table lists this clonotype with a few counts. V usage is TRBV29-1 and J usage is TRBJ2-1, with 11 bases matching TRBD1. Per germline, CDR1 SQVTM and CDR2 ANQGSEA. This CDR3 spans 15 amino acids. V gave up 6 bases and J gave up 1 base; unmatched junction bases: 5. The CDR3 DNA reads TGCAGCGTGGACAGGGGGCGGGAGTCCTACAATGAGCAGTTCTTC. This gives the protein CSVDRGRESYNEQFF.

There are a few counts of this clonotype. This chain connects TRBV18 to TRBJ2-1; 9 positions match TRBD1. Trimming cost V 4 bases and J 6 bases; bases outside gene matches: 10. CDR1 and CDR2 from the germline V gene are KGHSH and LQKENI. The CDR3 totals 16 residues. This CDR3 is CASSRQVPGQGNEQFF. The CDR3 coding sequence is TGTGCCAGCTCACGACAAGTGCCGGGACAGGGCAATGAGCAGTTCTTC.

This chain joins TRBV12-3 or TRBV12-4 and TRBJ2-5; 8 nucleotides align to TRBD2. This CDR3 is 15 amino acids long. V dropped 1 base and J dropped 5; count of bases not matched to a gene: 6. The CDR3 bases are TGTGCCAGCAGTTTAGTGCGGGGGGCCGCGGAGACCCAGTACTTC. Its protein product is CASSLVRGAAETQYF.

The CDR3: CASSQETRYNEQFF. CDR3 DNA sequence: TGCGCCAGCAGCCAAGAGACCCGGTACAATGAGCAGTTCTTC. This chain connects TRBV4-3 to TRBJ2-1, with D uncertain. Trimming removed 0 bases from V and 4 bases from J, with 7 bases in between. Germline V gene sequence: CDR1 LGHNA, CDR2 YSLEER. The CDR3 spans 14 residues.

The CDR3 DNA is TGTGCCAGCAGACCTGACAGGTCTAGGGGGTATGGCTACACCTTC. Translating it yields CASRPDRSRGYGYTF. The rearrangement joins TRBV28 to TRBJ1-2, with D possibly TRBD1 on 6 matching bases. Germline values: CDR1 MDHEN, CDR2 SYDVKM. The CDR3 runs to 15 residues. Trimming took 6 bases from V and 5 from J, leaving 19 bases between them.

The gene calls are TRBV3-1 and TRBJ2-7; 16 nucleotides line up with TRBD2. V lost 0 bases to trimming and J lost 2 bases; unmatched junction nucleotides: 7. The CDR3 is 19 residues long. From germline, CDR1 is LGHDT and CDR2 YNNKEL (reference sequence). The CDR3 here is CASSQDLGTSGRGAYEQYF. DNA for the CDR3: TGTGCCAGCAGCCAAGATCTAGGGACTAGCGGGAGGGGAGCCTACGAGCAGTACTTC.

This clonotype was recorded at least ten times. This rearrangement joins TRBV6-5 to TRBJ2-7, with D possibly being TRBD1 (6 bases). Deletions cut 2 bases from V and 1 base from J, with 9 bases between. CDR1 and CDR2 from the germline V gene are MNHEY and SVGAGI. This CDR3 region has 14 residues. This CDR3 is CASSYTTGSYEQYF. DNA for the CDR3: TGTGCCAGCAGTTACACAACAGGGTCCTACGAGCAGTACTTC.

This rearrangement joins TRBV7-9 to TRBJ1-1; unclear D gene. Germline V gene lookup returns CDR1 SEHNR and CDR2 FQNEAQ (reference sequence). CDR3 length: 14 residues. V gave up 3 bases and J gave up 7 bases, with 15 bases separating them. CDR3 sequence (DNA): TGTGCCAGCAGCTTTGGGATCACTCGGCTTGAAGCTTTCTTT. Protein product: CASSFGITRLEAFF. The whole variable domain, filled in from reference TRBV7-9 and TRBJ1-1, reads DTGVSQNPRHKITKRGQNVTFRCDPISEHNRLYWYRQTLGQGPEFLTYFQNEAQLEKSRLLSDRFSAERPKGSFSTLEIQRTEQGDSAMYLCASSFGITRLEAFFGQGTRLTVV.

This clonotype was seen more than once but under ten times. The chain combines TRBV20-1 with TRBJ2-2, with 8 bases identical to TRBD1. The CDR3 is 14 amino acids. The germline V gene encodes CDR1 DFQATT and CDR2 SNEGSKA (reference sequence). The ends lost 3 bases at V and 3 bases at J; junction bases unmatched: 3. The CDR3 reads CSASRGRHTGELFF. The CDR3 DNA reads as TGCAGTGCTAGCAGGGGGCGACACACCGGGGAGCTGTTTTTT.

This clonotype has ten or more counts. The V gene is TRBV7-2, the J gene TRBJ2-3; no firm D call. This CDR3 has 13 amino acids. V lost 5 bases and J lost 10, with 16 bases in between. Germline CDR1 and CDR2: SGHTA and FQGNSA. This CDR3 is CASSPGRAGAQYF. The CDR3 nucleotides read TGTGCCAGCAGCCCCGGACGGGCCGGTGCGCAGTATTTT.

This chain links TRBV7-9 with TRBJ2-1, with 10 bases identical to TRBD2. V trimming: 11 bases; J trimming: 0 bases; junction bases outside the gene matches: 4. The CDR3 has 14 amino acids. Germline CDR1 SEHNR, CDR2 FQNEAQ (reference sequence). In DNA form, the CDR3 reads TGTGCCGCCCAGCGGGGGGGCTCCTACAATGAGCAGTTCTTC. This sequence encodes CAAQRGGSYNEQFF.

This clonotype has ten or more counts. The genes are TRBV5-1 and TRBJ2-3; 10 bases map to TRBD2. The length of the CDR3 is 16 residues. V dropped 4 bases and J dropped 3; count of bases not matched to a gene: 8. Germline loops: CDR1 SGHRS, CDR2 YFSETQ. CDR3 in amino acids: CASSVSGGATTDTQYF. CDR3 sequence (DNA): TGCGCCAGCAGCGTCAGCGGGGGGGCGACGACAGATACGCAGTATTTT.

The gene calls are TRBV12-3 or TRBV12-4 and TRBJ2-7; D ambiguous. This CDR3 comprises 14 residues. With 3 bases removed from V and 0 bases from J, the gap between germline ends came to 9 bases. The CDR3 spells CASSFLVGSYEQYF. The DNA for the CDR3 is TGTGCCAGCAGTTTCCTTGTTGGCTCCTACGAGCAGTACTTC.

The chain uses TRBV7-9 and TRBJ2-1, with 8 positions matching TRBD1. CDR3 length: 14 residues. Unmatched junction bases numbered 7, after V lost 5 bases and J lost 7 bases. Germline CDR1 is SEHNR and CDR2 is FQNEAQ (reference sequence). CDR3 amino acids: CASSPDRGWNEQFF. CDR3 nucleotides: TGTGCCAGCAGCCCTGACAGGGGCTGGAATGAGCAGTTCTTC.

V is TRBV5-1 and J is TRBJ2-3; TRBD2 matches 9 bases. The CDR3 is 16 amino acids. Germline-derived CDR1 and CDR2 are SGHRS and YFSETQ. V was pared by 0 bases and J by 5 bases, with 7 bases of the junction left unmatched. CDR3 amino acids: CASSLAQAGGGDTQYF. In DNA, the CDR3 is TGCGCCAGCAGCTTGGCCCAAGCGGGGGGCGGAGATACGCAGTATTTT.

This chain joins TRBV20-1 and TRBJ2-7; TRBD2 might be the D (5 bases). V lost 7 bases and J 7 bases, leaving 23 bases between the germline ends. Germline CDR1 reads DFQATT; CDR2 reads SNEGSKA (reference sequence). The CDR3 covers 14 residues. In DNA, the CDR3 is TGCAGTGGGAACCGGGCCGGGAACTCAGAGGAGCAGTACTTC. It specifies CSGNRAGNSEEQYF.